Listed below are T cell receptor beta chains from one sample, sequenced in a study of cytomegalovirus exposure and HLA in healthy donors. Measured with immunoSEQ multiplex PCR; TCRdb has only the in-frame clones, and not every one. This table holds around 37,000 clones, about 67% found once. The specimen was PBMCs. All receptors come from a man younger than 40 in good health and CMV-seronegative. CDR3s include the opening cysteine and the closing phenylalanine or tryptophan. D genes are given only for firm matches. The size field is filled for only some rows; it gives once, few, many or a size class.

NA,14,NA,TRBJ2-2,TRBV28,CASTTGLFTGELFF,TGTGCCAGCACCACAGGACTATTCACCGGGGAGCTGTTTTTT
NA,13,TRBD2,TRBJ2-7,TRBV2,CAIMTSGSYEQYF,TGTGCCATCATGACTAGCGGGTCCTACGAGCAGTACTTC
few,13,NA,TRBJ1-1,TRBV19,CASSIDRSTEAFF,TGTGCCAGTAGTATTGACAGAAGCACTGAAGCTTTCTTT
once,13,NA,TRBJ1-2,TRBV5-4,CASSFWGGNGYTF,TGTGCCAGCAGCTTTTGGGGGGGCAATGGCTACACCTTC
NA,13,NA,TRBJ2-4,TRBV6-1,CASSVGEVNIQYF,TGTGCCAGCAGTGTAGGGGAAGTGAACATTCAGTACTTC
NA,15,TRBD1,TRBJ2-7,TRBV18,CASSRGQGDTYEQYF,TGTGCCAGCTCGCGGGGACAGGGCGACACCTACGAGCAGTACTTC
few,13,TRBD1,TRBJ1-2,TRBV19,CASRAGGTYGYTF,TGTGCCAGTAGAGCAGGGGGCACCTATGGCTACACCTTC
NA,14,TRBD1,TRBJ2-7,TRBV6-1,CASRDRGRRYEQYF,TGTGCCAGCAGAGACAGGGGGCGACGGTACGAGCAGTACTTC
NA,13,NA,TRBJ2-7,TRBV2,CATRRDSGYEQYF,TGTGCCACAAGGAGGGACTCGGGGTACGAGCAGTACTTC
NA,17,TRBD1,TRBJ2-1,TRBV4-1,CASSQVPGQGKLGEQFF,TGCGCCAGCAGCCAAGTTCCGGGACAGGGGAAATTGGGTGAGCAGTTCTTC
NA,16,NA,TRBJ2-1,TRBV28,CASSLYPDRGGNEQFF,TGTGCCAGCAGTTTATACCCAGACAGGGGAGGGAATGAGCAGTTCTTC
NA,15,NA,TRBJ1-2,TRBV23-1,CASSQSGAGNYGYTF,TGCGCCAGCAGTCAATCGGGGGCTGGGAACTATGGCTACACCTTC
once,15,TRBD1,TRBJ2-3,TRBV4-2,CASSPPQGPTDTQYF,TGTGCCAGCAGCCCCCCACAGGGGCCCACAGATACGCAGTATTTT
once,15,NA,TRBJ2-5,TRBV27,CASSFGLGGSETQYF,TGTGCCAGCAGTTTTGGTTTAGGCGGATCAGAGACCCAGTACTTC
NA,17,NA,TRBJ2-5,TRBV25-1,CASSELGVTGVLETQYF,TGTGCCAGCAGTGAATTAGGTGTTACAGGTGTATTGGAGACCCAGTACTTC